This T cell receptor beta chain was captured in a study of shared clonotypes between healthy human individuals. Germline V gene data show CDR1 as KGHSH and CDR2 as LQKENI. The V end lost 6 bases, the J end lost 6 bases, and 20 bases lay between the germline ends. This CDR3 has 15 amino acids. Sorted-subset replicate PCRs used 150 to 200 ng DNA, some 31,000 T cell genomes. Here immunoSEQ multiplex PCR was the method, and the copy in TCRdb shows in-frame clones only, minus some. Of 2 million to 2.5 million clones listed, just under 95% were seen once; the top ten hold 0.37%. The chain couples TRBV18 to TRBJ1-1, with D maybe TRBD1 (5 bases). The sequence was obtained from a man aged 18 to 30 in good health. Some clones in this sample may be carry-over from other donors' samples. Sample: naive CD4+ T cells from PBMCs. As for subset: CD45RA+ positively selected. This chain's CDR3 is CASSLLGPGRSEAFF. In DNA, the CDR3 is TGTGCCAGCTCCCTCCTGGGGCCGGGTCGGTCTGAAGCTTTCTTT.